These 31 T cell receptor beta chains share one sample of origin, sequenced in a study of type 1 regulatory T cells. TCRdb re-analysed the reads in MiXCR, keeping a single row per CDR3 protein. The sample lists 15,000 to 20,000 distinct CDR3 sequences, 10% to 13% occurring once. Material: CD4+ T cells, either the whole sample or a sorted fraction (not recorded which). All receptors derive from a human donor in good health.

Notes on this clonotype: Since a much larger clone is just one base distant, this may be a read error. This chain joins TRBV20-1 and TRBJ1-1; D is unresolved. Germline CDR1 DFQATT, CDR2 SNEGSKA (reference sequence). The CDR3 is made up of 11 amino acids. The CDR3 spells CSARQNTEASF. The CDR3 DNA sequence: TGCAGTGCTAGACAGAACACTGAAGCTTCCTTT.

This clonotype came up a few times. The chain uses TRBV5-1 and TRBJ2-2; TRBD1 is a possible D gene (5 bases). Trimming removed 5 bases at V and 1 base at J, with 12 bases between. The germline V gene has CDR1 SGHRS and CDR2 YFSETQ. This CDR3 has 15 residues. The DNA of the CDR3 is TGCGCCAGCAGACCCTCCGGACAGAACACCGGGGAGCTGTTTTTT. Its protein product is CASRPSGQNTGELFF.

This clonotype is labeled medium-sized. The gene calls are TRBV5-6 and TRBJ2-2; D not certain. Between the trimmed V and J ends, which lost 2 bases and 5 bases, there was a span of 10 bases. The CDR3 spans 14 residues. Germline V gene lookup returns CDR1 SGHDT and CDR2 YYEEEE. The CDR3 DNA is TGTGCCAGCAGCTTTGGGCGAAGAACCGGGGAGCTGTTTTTT. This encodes CASSFGRRTGELFF.

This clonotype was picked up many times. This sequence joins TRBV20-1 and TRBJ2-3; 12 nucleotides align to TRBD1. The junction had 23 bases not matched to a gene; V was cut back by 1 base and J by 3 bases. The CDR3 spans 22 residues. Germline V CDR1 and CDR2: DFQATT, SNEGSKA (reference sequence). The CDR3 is CSARVFWKRDRDRGRGTDTQYF. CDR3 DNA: TGCAGTGCTAGAGTATTCTGGAAAAGGGATAGGGACAGGGGGCGCGGGACAGATACGCAGTATTTT.

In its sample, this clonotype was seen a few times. CDR3 nucleotide sequence: TGTGCCAGCAGTTTTAGTTCCCCAGCGGGTGAGCAGTTCTTC. It translates to CASSFSSPAGEQFF. This chain connects TRBV28 to TRBJ2-1, with D maybe TRBD2 (6 bases). The V end lost 3 bases, the J end lost 9 bases, and 15 bases lay between the germline ends. Looked up from germline, CDR1 is MDHEN and CDR2 is SYDVKM. This CDR3 is built from 14 residues.

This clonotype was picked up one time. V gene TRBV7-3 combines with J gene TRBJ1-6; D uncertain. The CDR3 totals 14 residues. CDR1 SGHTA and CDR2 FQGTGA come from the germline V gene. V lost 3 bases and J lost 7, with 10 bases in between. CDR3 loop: CASSFQATNSPLHF. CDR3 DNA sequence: TGTGCCAGCAGCTTCCAGGCAACCAATTCACCCCTCCACTTT.

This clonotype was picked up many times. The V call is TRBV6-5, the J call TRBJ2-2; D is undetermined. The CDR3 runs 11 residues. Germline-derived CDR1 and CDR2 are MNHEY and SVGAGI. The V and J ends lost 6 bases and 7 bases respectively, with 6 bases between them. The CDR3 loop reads CASSALGELFF. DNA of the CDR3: TGTGCCAGCAGCGCGCTCGGGGAGCTGTTTTTT.

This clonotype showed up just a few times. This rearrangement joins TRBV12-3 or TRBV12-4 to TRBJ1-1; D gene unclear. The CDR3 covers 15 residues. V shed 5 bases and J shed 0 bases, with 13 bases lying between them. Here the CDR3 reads CASSPSGLLNTEAFF. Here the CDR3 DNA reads TGTGCCAGCAGTCCTTCAGGACTGCTGAACACTGAAGCTTTCTTT.

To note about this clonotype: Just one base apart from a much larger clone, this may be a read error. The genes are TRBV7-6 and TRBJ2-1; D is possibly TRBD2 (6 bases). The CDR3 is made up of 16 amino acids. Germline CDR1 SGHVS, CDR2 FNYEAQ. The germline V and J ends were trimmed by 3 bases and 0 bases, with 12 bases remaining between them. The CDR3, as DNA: TGTGCCAGCAGCTTCCTAGCGAGGCCCTCCTACAATGAGCAGTTCTTC. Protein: CASSFLARPSYNEQFF.

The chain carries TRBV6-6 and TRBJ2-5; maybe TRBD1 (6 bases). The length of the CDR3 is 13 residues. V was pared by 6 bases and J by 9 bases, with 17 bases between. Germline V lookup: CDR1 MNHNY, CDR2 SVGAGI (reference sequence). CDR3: CASSSTLQGPQYF. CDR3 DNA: TGTGCCAGCAGCTCCACCCTACAGGGTCCCCAGTACTTC.

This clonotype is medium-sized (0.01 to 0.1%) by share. CDR3 sequence reads: CAITSGNTGELFF. Here the CDR3 DNA reads TGTGCCATCACCTCAGGGAACACCGGGGAGCTGTTTTTT. The genes are TRBV10-3 and TRBJ2-2, with D hard to call. Germline CDR1 and CDR2: ENHRY and SYGVKD. Trimming shortened V by 7 bases and J by 1 base, and 7 bases separated the two germline ends. CDR3 size: 13 residues.

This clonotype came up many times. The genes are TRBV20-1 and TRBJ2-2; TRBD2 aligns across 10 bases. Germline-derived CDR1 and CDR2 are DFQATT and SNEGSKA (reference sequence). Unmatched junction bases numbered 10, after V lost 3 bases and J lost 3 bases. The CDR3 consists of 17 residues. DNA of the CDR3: TGCAGTGCTAGCCCCCCGAGCGGGAGGGGGTACACCGGGGAGCTGTTTTTT. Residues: CSASPPSGRGYTGELFF.

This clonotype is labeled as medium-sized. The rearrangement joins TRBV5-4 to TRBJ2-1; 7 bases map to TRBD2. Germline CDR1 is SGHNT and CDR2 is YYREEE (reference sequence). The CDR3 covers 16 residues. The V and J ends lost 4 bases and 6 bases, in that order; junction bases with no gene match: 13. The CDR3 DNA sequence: TGTGCCAGCAGCCCCGGGGGAGGGAGGGGTCGCAATGAGCAGTTCTTC. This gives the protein CASSPGGGRGRNEQFF.

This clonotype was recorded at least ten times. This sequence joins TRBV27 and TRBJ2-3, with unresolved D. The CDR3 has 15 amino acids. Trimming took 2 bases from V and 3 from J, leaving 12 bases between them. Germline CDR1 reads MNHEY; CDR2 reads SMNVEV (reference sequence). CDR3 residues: CASSLLVAGTDTQYF. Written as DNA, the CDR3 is TGTGCCAGCAGTTTACTGGTAGCTGGTACAGATACGCAGTATTTT.

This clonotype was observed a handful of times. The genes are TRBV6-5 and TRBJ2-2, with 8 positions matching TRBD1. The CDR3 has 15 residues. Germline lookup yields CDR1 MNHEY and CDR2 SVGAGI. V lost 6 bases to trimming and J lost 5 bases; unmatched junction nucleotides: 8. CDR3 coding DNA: TGTGCCAGCAGAATGGACAGGGCGGGTACCGGGGAGCTGTTTTTT. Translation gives CASRMDRAGTGELFF.

CDR3 loop: CSVEGPRGSETQYF. In nucleotides, the CDR3 is TGCAGCGTTGAAGGGCCCAGGGGGTCGGAGACCCAGTACTTC. The chain joins TRBV29-1 to TRBJ2-5, with TRBD1 matching 7 bases. The germline V gene encodes CDR1 SQVTM and CDR2 ANQGSEA. The CDR3 is 14 amino acids. V gave up 1 base and J gave up 5 bases; unmatched junction bases: 7.

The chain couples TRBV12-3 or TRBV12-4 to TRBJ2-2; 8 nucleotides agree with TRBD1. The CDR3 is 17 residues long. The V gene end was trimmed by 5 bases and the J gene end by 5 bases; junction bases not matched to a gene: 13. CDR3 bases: TGTGCCAGCAGTCTGATTACAGGGGGAATAAAGACCGGGGAGCTGTTTTTT. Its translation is CASSLITGGIKTGELFF.

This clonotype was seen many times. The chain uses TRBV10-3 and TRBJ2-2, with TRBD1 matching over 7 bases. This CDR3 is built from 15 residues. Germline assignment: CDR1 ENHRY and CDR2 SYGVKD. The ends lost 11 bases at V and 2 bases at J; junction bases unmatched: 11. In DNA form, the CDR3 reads TGTGCCGCCCGAGCCGGGACAGCCAACACCGGGGAGCTGTTTTTT. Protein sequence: CAARAGTANTGELFF.

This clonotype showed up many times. The CDR3 reads CSARGLPYNEQFF. The CDR3 nucleotides are TGCAGTGCTAGAGGACTGCCCTACAATGAGCAGTTCTTC. This chain joins TRBV20-1 and TRBJ2-1; D unclear. V was cut by 1 base and J by 2 bases, with 6 bases left in between. The length of the CDR3 is 13 residues. Looked up from germline, CDR1 is DFQATT and CDR2 is SNEGSKA (reference sequence).

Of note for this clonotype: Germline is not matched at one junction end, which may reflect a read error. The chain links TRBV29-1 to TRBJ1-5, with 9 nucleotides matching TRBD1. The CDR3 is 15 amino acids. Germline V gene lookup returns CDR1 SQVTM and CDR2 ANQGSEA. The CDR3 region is CSVEGKGQGDQPQHF. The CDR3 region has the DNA TGCAGCGTCGAAGGGAAGGGACAGGGTGATCAGCCCCAGCATTTT.

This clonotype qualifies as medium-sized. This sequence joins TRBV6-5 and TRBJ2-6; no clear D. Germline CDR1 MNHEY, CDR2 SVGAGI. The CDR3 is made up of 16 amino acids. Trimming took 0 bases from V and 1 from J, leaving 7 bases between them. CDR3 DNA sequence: TGTGCCAGCAGTTACTCGGAACCTTCTGGGGCCAACGTCCTGACTTTC. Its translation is CASSYSEPSGANVLTF.

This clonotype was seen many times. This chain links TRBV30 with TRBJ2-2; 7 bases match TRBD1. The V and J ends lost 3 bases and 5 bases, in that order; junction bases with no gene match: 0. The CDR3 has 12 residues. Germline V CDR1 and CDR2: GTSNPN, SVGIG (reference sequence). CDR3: CAWSRGTGELFF. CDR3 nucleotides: TGTGCCTGGAGCAGGGGGACCGGGGAGCTGTTTTTT.

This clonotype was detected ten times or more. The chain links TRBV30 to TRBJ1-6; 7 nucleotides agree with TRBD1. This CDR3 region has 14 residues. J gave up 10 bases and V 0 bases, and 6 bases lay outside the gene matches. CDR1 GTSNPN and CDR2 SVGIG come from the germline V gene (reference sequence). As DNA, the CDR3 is TGTGCCTGGAGTGTACAACAGGGGCGGTCACCCCTCCACTTT. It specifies CAWSVQQGRSPLHF.

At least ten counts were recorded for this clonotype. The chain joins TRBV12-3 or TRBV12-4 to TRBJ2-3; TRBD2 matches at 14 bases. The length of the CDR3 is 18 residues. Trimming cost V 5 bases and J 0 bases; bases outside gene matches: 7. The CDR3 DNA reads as TGTGCCAGCAGTCAGAGACTAGCGGGAGGGACTAGCACAGATACGCAGTATTTT. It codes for CASSQRLAGGTSTDTQYF.

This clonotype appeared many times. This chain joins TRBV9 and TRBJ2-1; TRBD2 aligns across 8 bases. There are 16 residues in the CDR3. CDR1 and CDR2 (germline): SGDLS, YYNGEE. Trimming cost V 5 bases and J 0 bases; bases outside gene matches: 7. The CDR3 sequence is CASSDVAGSSYNEQFF. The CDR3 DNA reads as TGTGCCAGCAGTGACGTAGCGGGAAGCTCCTACAATGAGCAGTTCTTC.

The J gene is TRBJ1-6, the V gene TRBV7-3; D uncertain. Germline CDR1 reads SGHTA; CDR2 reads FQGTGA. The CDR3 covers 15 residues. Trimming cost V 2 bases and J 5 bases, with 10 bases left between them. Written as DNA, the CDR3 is TGTGCCAGCAGCTTAGGAGGGTTTGATAATTCACCCCTCCACTTT. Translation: CASSLGGFDNSPLHF.

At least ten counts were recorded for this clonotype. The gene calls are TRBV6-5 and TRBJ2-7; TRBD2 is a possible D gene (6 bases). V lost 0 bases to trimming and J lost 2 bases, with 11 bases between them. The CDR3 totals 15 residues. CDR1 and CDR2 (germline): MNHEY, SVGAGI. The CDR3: CASSYSVGLPYEQYF. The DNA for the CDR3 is TGTGCCAGCAGTTACTCTGTGGGACTGCCCTACGAGCAGTACTTC.

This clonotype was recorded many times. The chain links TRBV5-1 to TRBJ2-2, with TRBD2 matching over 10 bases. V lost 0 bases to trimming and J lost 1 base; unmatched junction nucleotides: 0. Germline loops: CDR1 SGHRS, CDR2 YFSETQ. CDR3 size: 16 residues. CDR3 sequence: CASSLGLAGNTGELFF. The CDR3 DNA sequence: TGCGCCAGCAGCTTGGGACTAGCGGGGAACACCGGGGAGCTGTTTTTT. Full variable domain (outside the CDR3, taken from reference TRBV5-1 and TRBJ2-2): KAGVTQTPRYLIKTRGQQVTLSCSPISGHRSVSWYQQTPGQGLQFLFEYFSETQRNKGNFPGRFSGRQFSNSRSEMNVSTLELGDSALYLCASSLGLAGNTGELFFGEGSRLTVL.

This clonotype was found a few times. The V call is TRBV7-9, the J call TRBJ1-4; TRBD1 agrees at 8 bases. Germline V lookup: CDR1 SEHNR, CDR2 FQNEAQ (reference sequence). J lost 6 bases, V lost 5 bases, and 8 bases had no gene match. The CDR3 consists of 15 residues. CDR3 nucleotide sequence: TGTGCCAGCAGCGCCCGTGGACAGGGACATGAAAAACTGTTTTTT. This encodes CASSARGQGHEKLFF. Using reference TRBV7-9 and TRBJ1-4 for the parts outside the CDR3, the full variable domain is DTGVSQNPRHKITKRGQNVTFRCDPISEHNRLYWYRQTLGQGPEFLTYFQNEAQLEKSRLLSDRFSAERPKGSFSTLEIQRTEQGDSAMYLCASSARGQGHEKLFFGSGTQLSVL.

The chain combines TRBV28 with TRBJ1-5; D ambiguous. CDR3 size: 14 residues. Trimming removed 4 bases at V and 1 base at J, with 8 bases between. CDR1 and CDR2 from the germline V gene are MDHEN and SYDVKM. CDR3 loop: CASSSPASNQPQHF. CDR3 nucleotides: TGTGCCAGCAGTTCGCCGGCGAGCAATCAGCCCCAGCATTTT.

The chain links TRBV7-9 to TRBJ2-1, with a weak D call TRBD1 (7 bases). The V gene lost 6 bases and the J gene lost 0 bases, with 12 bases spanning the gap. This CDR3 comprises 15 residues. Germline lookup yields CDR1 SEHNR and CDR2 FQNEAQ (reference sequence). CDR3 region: CASSPQGGSYNEQFF. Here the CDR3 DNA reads TGTGCCAGCAGTCCCCAGGGGGGCTCCTACAATGAGCAGTTCTTC.